This TCR beta chain appears in the sequencing data of a study of vaccination effects on CD4 cells after COVID-19. ViraFEST used viral peptide pools to expand antigen-specific CD4+ T cells before sequencing. Following an approximately eleven-day culture, CD4+ T cells were purified. Either the mRNA-1273 or the BNT162b2 vaccine was given to participants as two doses. In the vaccine recipients, nucleocapsid antibodies were negative and there was no prior SARS-CoV-2 infection. Peptides at around 9.9 ug/ml and IL-2 at approximately 9.7 IU/ml were added to fewer than 2.5 million PBMC per well. Germline V gives CDR1 LGHNA, CDR2 YSLEER. CDR3 length: 14 amino acids. Trimming pared 4 bases from V and 6 bases from J, leaving 10 bases between. Concerning this clone: Its antigen remains unknown.

Assay: immunoSEQ multiplex PCR; the TCRdb copy retains only in-frame clones and omits some. This table holds tens of thousands of clones, about 81% found once. The rearrangement links TRBV4-3 to TRBJ1-6; D remains unclear. The sequence was obtained from a human donor who received a COVID-19 vaccine. The source was CD4+ T cells from PBMCs cultured with HCoV-229E spike peptides, collected after COVID-19 vaccination. CDR3: CASSRGPLNSPLHF. The CDR3 DNA reads as TGCGCCAGCAGCCGGGGTCCCCTTAATTCACCCCTCCACTTT.